The sequence of this T cell receptor beta chain was determined in a study of T cell responses to AZD1222 COVID-19 vaccine. Study information: Second doses at about 4 or about 12 weeks were pooled. Study-wide findings and caveats: Donors in the cohort were predominantly white British and more often female, and clonal diversity was possibly underestimated.

Sequenced by immunoSEQ multiplex PCR; TCRdb stores in-frame clones only, minus some. The top ten clones hold 6.9% of a sample with about 170,000 clones, 75% to 90% of them seen once. The CDR3 extends over 15 amino acids. Trimming stripped 4 bases from V and 4 bases from J, with 15 bases between. Germline V lookup: CDR1 SGHDT, CDR2 YYEEEE. A remark on this clone: Its antigen is unknown.

This sequence originates from an adult in good health. The sample consisted of peripheral blood, taken on day 0 of AZD1222 vaccination. The chain recombines TRBV5-6 with TRBJ2-1; tentatively, D is TRBD1 or TRBD2 (5 bases each). The CDR3 nucleotides are TGTGCCAGCAGCCCCGGGACCGTACTATACAATGAGCAGTTCTTC. Translation gives CASSPGTVLYNEQFF.